This T cell receptor (beta chain) was sequenced during a study of OX40 agonist ivuxolimab in advanced cancers. Study details: Dose-escalation cases comprised hepatocellular carcinoma, melanoma, renal cell or head and neck cancer. Three patients had partial responses: one hepatocellular carcinoma, two cutaneous melanoma.

Study observations and caveats: Mean expanded clone counts were higher in CD8+ than CD4+ T cells.

The table came from immunoSEQ multiplex PCR; TCRdb's copy has only in-frame clones and leaves some out. The sample comprises 35,000 to 45,000 clones, approximately 84% of which are singletons, and around 20% rests with the top ten. Germline CDR1 reads SGHVS; CDR2 reads FQNEAQ. This CDR3 comprises 17 residues. The V segment lost 2 bases and the J segment 6 bases; nucleotides outside the gene matches: 13. A word on this clone: What it binds is unknown.

This TCR came from an adult with an advanced solid tumor such as melanoma, head and neck, liver or kidney cancer. The source material was CD4+ or CD8+ T cells sorted from blood, sampled in a trial of the OX40 agonist ivuxolimab. The chain joins TRBV7-8 to TRBJ2-3; 8 bases are shared with TRBD1. The CDR3 DNA reads TGTGCCAGCAGCTTATGGTGGGAATCAGGGGGCAGGGATACGCAGTATTTT. Translation gives CASSLWWESGGRDTQYF.